This T cell receptor (beta chain) was sequenced for a study of T cell repertoires in cytomegalovirus infection. Across the study: Through public TCR beta signatures, both CMV infection and matching HLA type were indicated. The study's findings and limits: HLA-C-restricted CMV-specific TCR beta clonotypes prevailed in the ex vivo response. The cumulative frequency of public TCR beta families distinguished individuals who carried CMV together with the relevant HLA.

Using its own MiXCR run on the reads, TCRdb lists one record per CDR3 protein. The repertoire holds roughly 640,000 distinct CDR3 sequences, with 20% to 25% as singletons. A note on this clonotype: What it binds is unknown.

Germline lookup yields CDR1 MRHNA and CDR2 SNTAGT. Between the trimmed V and J ends, which lost 4 bases and 6 bases, there was a span of 11 bases. The CDR3 spans 13 residues. Sequencing was carried out using CD8+ T cells from PBMCs. This chain joins TRBV6-4 and TRBJ2-3; D is undetermined. This receptor was taken from a human donor in good health (CMV status not recorded). Some clones in this sample may be carry-over from other donors' samples. The CDR3 protein is CASSAIGDDTQYF. The CDR3 nucleotides read TGTGCCAGCAGTGCAATAGGTGATGATACGCAGTATTTT.